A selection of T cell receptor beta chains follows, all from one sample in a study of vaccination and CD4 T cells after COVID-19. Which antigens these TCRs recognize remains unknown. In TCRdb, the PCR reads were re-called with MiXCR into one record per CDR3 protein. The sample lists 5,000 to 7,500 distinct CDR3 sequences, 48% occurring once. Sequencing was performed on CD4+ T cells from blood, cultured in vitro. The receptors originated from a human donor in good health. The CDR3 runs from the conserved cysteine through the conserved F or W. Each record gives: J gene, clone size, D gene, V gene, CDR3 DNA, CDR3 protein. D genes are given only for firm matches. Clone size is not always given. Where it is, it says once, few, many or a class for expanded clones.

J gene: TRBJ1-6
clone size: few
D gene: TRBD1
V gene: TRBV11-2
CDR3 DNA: TGTGCCAGCAGCTTAGATGGGACAGGGATTTCACCCCTCCACTTT
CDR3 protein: CASSLDGTGISPLHF

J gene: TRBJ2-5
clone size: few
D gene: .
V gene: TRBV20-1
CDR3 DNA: TGCAGACCTAACCCGAACAATATGTACCAAGAGACCCAGTACTTC
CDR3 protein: CRPNPNNMYQETQYF

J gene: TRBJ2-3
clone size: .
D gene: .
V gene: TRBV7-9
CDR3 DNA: TGTGCCAGCAGCCAACAGACACTCACGCAGTATTTT
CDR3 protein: CASSQQTLTQYF

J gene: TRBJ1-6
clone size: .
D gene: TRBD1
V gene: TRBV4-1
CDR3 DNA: TGCGCCAGCAGCCGCGAAGGGACAGGGTATTCACCCCTCCACTTT
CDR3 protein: CASSREGTGYSPLHF

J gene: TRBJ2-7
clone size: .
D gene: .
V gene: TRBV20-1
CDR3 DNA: TGCAGTGCTAGAGTTTGGGGGGGCTTGAACTACGAGCAGTACTTC
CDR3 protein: CSARVWGGLNYEQYF

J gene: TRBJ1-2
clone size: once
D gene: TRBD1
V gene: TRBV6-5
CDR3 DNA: TGTGCCAGCAGTTACCTTCGGACAGGCGGGAGCTATGGCTACACCTTC
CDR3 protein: CASSYLRTGGSYGYTF

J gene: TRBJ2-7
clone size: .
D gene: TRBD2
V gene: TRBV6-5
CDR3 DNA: TGTGCCAGCAGTTACGTGGCGGGGGGATCCTACGAGCAGTACTTC
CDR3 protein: CASSYVAGGSYEQYF

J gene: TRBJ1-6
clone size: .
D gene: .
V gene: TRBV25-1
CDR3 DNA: TGTGCCAGCAGTGAATTAAGACTTACAGGGCCCCTCCACTTT
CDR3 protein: CASSELRLTGPLHF

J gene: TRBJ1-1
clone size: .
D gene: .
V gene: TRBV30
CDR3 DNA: TGTGCCTGGAGTGTATCGAGGGACACTGAAGCTTTCTTT
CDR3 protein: CAWSVSRDTEAFF

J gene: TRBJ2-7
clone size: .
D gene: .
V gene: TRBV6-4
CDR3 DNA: TGTGCCAGCAGTGCCCCGGGACTCGAGGACCTCTACGAGCAGTACTTC
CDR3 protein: CASSAPGLEDLYEQYF

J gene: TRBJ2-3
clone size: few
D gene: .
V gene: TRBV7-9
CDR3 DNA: TGTGCCAGCAGCGTCACAGATACGCAGTATTTT
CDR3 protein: CASSVTDTQYF

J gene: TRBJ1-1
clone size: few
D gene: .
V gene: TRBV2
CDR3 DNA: TGTGCCAGCCGCCGGGGGGACGGTATCACTGAAGCTTTCTTT
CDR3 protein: CASRRGDGITEAFF

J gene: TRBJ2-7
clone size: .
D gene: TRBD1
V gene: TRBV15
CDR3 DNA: TGTGCCACCAGCAGAGGGTCCACAGGGGTCGAGCAGTACTTC
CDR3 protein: CATSRGSTGVEQYF

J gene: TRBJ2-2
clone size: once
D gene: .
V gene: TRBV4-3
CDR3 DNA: TGCGCCAGCAGCCAAGTGTCCCCCCCACCCGGGGAGCTGTTTTTT
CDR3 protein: CASSQVSPPPGELFF

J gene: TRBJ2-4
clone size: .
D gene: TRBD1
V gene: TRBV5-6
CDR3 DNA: TGTGCCAGCAGCTTGACAGGGGGGAACATTCAGTACTTC
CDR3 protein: CASSLTGGNIQYF

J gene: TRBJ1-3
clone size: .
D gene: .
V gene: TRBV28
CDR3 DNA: TGTGCCAGCAGTCCATCCGTGAGGCTAGGGTGGAGTTTGGAAGGAAACACCATATATTTT
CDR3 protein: CASSPSVRLGWSLEGNTIYF

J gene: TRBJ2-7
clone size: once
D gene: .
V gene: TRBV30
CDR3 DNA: TGTGCCTGGAGTGCTCCCTACGAGCAGTACTTC
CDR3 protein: CAWSAPYEQYF

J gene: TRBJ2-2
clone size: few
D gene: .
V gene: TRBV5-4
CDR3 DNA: TGTGCCAGCAGCTTGACGGCAGGGTTCACCGGGGAGCTGTTTTTT
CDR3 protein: CASSLTAGFTGELFF

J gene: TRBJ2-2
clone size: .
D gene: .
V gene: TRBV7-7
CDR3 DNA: TGTGCCAGCAGCCCTACTCTCTACGGGGAGCTGTTTTTT
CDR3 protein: CASSPTLYGELFF

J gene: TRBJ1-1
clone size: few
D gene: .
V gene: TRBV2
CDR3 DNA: TGTGCCAGCATCTGGGACGGTCGGAACACTGAAGCTTTCTTT
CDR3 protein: CASIWDGRNTEAFF

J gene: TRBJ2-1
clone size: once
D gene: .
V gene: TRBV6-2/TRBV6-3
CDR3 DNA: TGTGCCAGCAACCTCCTGGACCGCGAGGGAGAGCAGTTCTTC
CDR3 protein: CASNLLDREGEQFF

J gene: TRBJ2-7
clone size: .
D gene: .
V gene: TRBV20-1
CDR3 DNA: TGCAGTGCTAGTTCCGCAGTCCCCTACGAGCAGTACTTC
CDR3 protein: CSASSAVPYEQYF

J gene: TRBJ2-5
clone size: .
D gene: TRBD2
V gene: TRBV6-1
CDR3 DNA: TGTGCCAGCAGCCAGATACCGGGACTAGCGCCCAGGGAGACCCAGTACTTC
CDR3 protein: CASSQIPGLAPRETQYF

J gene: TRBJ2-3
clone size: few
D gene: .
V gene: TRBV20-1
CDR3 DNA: TGCAGTGCTAGAGACGGCCTTTGGACAGATACGCAGTATTTT
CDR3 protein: CSARDGLWTDTQYF

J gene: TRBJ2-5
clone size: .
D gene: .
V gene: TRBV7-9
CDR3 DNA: TGTGCCAGCAGCTTAGGGGGCCCCCCCGAGGCGACCCAGTACTTC
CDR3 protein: CASSLGGPPEATQYF

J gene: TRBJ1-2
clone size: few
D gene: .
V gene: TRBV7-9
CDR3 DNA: TGTGCCAGCTCCCCCTCGGTCACCCCCGGGGGCTACACCTTC
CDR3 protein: CASSPSVTPGGYTF

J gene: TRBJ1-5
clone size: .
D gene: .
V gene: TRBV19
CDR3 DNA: TGTGCCAGTAGTATTCGGGCTAATCAGCCCCAGCATTTT
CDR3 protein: CASSIRANQPQHF

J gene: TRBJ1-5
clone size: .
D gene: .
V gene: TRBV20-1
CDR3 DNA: TGCAGTGCAAGGACGGCCAATGGGCCCCAGCATTTT
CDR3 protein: CSARTANGPQHF

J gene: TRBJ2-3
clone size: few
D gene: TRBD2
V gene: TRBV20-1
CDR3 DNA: TGCAGTGCTAGCGGGAGGGCTAGCACAGATACGCAGTATTTT
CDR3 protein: CSASGRASTDTQYF

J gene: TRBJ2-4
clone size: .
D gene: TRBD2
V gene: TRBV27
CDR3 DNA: TGTGCCAGCAGGCAAACAGCGGGAGTGTCCAAAAACATTGAGTACTTC
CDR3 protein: CASRQTAGVSKNIEYF

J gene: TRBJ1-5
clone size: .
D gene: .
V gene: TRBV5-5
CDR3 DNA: TGTGCCAGCAGCTCGTCCCCCCCTGAGCCCCAGCATTTT
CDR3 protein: CASSSSPPEPQHF

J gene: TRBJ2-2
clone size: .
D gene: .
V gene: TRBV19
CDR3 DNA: TGTGCCAGTAGTTTTGTCAGGGCCTCCGGGGAGCTGTTTTTT
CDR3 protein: CASSFVRASGELFF

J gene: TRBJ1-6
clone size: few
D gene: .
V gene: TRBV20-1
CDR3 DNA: TGCAGTGCTAGAGGACCAGGGCAGAGATCACCCCTCCACTTT
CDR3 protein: CSARGPGQRSPLHF

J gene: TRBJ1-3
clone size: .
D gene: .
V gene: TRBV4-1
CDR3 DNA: TGCGCCAGCAGCCAAGGACAGAACTCTGGAAACACCATATATTTT
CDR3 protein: CASSQGQNSGNTIYF

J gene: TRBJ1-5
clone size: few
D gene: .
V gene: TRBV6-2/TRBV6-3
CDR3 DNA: TGTGCCAGCAGTTCTTGGGGTCCCGGCAATCAGCCCCAGCATTTT
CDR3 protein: CASSSWGPGNQPQHF

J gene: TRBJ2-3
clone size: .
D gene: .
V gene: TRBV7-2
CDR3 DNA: TGTGCCAGCAGCCTCTCAGCCGGTCAGGGTGATACGCAGTATTTT
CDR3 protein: CASSLSAGQGDTQYF

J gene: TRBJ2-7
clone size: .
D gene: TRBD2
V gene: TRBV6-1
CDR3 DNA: TGTGCCAGCAGGACGGGAGGGGTCTCCTACGAGCAGTACTTC
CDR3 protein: CASRTGGVSYEQYF

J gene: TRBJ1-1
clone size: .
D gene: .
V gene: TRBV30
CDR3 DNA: TGTGCCGTTCTAACGGGGACTGAAGCTTTCTTT
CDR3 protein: CAVLTGTEAFF

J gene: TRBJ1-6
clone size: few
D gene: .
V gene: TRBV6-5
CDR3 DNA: TGTGCCAGCAGTTACTCGATTCCAAACTCCTATAATTCACCCCTCCACTTT
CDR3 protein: CASSYSIPNSYNSPLHF

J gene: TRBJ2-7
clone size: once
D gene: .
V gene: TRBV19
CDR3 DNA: TGTGCCAGTAGTAAACAGGGCTACGAGCAGTACTTC
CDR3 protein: CASSKQGYEQYF

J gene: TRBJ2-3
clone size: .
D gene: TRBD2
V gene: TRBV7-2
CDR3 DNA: TGTGCCAGCAGCTTAGTACTAGCGTCAGATACGCAGTATTTT
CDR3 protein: CASSLVLASDTQYF

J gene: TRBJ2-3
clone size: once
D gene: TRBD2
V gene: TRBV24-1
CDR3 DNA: TGTGCCACCAGTGATCCAGGGACTAGCGGGGGGACAGATACGCAGTATTTT
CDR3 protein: CATSDPGTSGGTDTQYF

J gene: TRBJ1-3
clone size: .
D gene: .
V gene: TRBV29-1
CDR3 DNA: TGCAGCGTAGCAGGGGACCTCTCTGGAAACACCATATATTTT
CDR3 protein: CSVAGDLSGNTIYF

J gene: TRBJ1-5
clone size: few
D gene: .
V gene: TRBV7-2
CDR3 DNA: TGTGCCAGCAGCACCGTAAGGATGTCCCAGCATTTT
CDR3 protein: CASSTVRMSQHF

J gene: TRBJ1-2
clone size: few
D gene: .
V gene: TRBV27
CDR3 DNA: TGTGCCAGCACCCGGTCGCCAACCTATGGCTACACCTTC
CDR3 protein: CASTRSPTYGYTF